The clone carrying this TCR beta chain showed up just once. This entry is derived from a study of T cell changes during pregnancy in multiple sclerosis. Some clones are missing from TCRdb's copy, which holds only in-frame ones; the method was immunoSEQ multiplex PCR. The sample lists about 84,000 clones, 94% seen once, with around 0.91% in the top ten. The V gene lost 4 bases and the J gene lost 0 bases, with 21 bases spanning the gap. Germline lookup yields CDR1 MNHEY and CDR2 SMNVEV (reference sequence). This CDR3 is 18 amino acids long. This sequence joins TRBV27 and TRBJ2-5; D is perhaps TRBD1 (6 bases). The sample was peripheral blood, taken in the second trimester of pregnancy. This clonotype originated in a female donor in good health, enrolled as a control in a pregnancy study. In nucleotides, the CDR3 is TGTGCCAGCAGTTCCCTTCTAAGGGGGATGGCGTACCAAGAGACCCAGTACTTC. It translates to CASSSLLRGMAYQETQYF.